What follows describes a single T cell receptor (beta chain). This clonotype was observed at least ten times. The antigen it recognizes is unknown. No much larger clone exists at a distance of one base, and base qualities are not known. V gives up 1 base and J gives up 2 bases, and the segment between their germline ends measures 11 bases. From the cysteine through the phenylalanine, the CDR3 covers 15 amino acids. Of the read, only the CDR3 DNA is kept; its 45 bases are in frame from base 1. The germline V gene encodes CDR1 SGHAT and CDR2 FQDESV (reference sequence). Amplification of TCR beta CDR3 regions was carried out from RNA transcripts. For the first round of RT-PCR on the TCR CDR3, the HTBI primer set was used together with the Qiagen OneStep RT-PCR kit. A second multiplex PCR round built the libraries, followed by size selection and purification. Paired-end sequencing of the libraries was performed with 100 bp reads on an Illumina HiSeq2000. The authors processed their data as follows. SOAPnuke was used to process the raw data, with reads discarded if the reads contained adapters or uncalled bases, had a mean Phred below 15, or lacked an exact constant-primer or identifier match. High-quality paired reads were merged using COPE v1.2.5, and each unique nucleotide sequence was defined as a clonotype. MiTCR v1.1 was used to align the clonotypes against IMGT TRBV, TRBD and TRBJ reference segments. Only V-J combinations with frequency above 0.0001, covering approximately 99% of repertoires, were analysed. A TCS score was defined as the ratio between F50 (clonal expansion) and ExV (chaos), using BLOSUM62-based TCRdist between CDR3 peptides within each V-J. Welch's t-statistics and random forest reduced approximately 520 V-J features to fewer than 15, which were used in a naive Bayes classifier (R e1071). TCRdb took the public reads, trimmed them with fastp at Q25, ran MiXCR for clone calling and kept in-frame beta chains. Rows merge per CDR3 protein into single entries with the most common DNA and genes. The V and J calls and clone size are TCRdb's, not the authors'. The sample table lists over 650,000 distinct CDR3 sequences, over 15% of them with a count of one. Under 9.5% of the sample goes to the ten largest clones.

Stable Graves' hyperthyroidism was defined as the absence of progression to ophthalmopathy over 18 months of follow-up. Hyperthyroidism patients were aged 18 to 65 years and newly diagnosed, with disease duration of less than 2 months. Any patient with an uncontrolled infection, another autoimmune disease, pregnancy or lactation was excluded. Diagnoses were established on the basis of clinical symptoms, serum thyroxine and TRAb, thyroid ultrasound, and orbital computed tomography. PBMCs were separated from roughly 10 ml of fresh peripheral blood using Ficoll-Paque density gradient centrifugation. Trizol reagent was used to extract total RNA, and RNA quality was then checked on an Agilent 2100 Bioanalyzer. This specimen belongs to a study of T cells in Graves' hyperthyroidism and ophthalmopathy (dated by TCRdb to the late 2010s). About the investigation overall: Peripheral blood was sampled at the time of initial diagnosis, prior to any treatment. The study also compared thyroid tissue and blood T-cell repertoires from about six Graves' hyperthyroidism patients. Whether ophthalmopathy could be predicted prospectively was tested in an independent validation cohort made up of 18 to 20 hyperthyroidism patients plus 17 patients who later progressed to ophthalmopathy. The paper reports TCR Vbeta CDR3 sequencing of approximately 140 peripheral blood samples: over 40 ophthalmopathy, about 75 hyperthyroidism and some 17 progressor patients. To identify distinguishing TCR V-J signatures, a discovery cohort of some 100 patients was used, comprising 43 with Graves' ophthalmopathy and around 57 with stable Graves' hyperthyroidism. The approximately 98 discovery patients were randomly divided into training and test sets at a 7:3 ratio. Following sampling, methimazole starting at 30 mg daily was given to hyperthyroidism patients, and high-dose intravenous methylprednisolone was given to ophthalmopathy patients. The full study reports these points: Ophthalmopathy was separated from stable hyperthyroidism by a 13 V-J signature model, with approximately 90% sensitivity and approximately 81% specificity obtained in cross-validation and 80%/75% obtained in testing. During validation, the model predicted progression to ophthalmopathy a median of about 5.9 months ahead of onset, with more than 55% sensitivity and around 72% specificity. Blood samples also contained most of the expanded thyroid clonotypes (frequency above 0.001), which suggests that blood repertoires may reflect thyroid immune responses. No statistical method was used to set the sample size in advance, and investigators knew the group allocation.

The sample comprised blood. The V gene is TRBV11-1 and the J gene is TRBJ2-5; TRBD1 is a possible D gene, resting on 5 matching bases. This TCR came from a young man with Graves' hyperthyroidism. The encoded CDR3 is CASSLDIAGQETQYF. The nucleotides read TGTGCCAGCAGCTTAGACATTGCAGGGCAAGAGACCCAGTACTTC.